This T cell receptor beta chain was identified during a study of cytomegalovirus exposure and HLA in healthy donors. Trimming stripped 6 bases from V and 4 bases from J, with 12 bases between. The CDR3 runs to 13 residues. Germline V gives CDR1 MGHDK, CDR2 SYGVNS. Primers for the PCR totalled 60 Vbeta and 13 Jbeta. Sequencing used immunoSEQ multiplex PCR; TCRdb keeps in-frame clones, though not all of them. The sample carries roughly 180,000 clones, approximately 88% recorded once. The sample consisted of PBMCs. The chain has TRBV25-1 and TRBJ1-1; the D gene is possibly TRBD1 (5 bases). The TCR was taken from a man under 40 in good health and CMV-seronegative. CDR3 nucleotides: TGTGCCAGCAGGGGGCTAGGTCCCACTGAAGCTTTCTTT. Its protein is CASRGLGPTEAFF.